These 12 T cell receptor beta chains were sequenced from one sample in a study of cytomegalovirus exposure and HLA in healthy donors. PCR involved 60 Vbeta and 13 Jbeta primers. Method: immunoSEQ multiplex PCR; TCRdb's copy keeps in-frame clones and lacks some. This table holds around 100,000 clones, under 70% found once. Sample: PBMCs. The receptor source for this set is a man aged 18 to 30 in good health and CMV-seropositive.

The chain joins TRBV6-5 to TRBJ2-7; 9 bases agree with TRBD1. This CDR3 comprises 14 residues. J was trimmed by 5 bases and V by 5 bases; bases with no gene match: 7. The germline V gene has CDR1 MNHEY and CDR2 SVGAGI. Here the CDR3 DNA reads TGTGCCAGCAGTCGTGGCCGGGACAGGGACGAGCAGTACTTC. Its translation: CASSRGRDRDEQYF.

V and J are TRBV10-1 and TRBJ2-6, with unresolved D. The germline V gene encodes CDR1 WNHNN and CDR2 SYGVQD (reference sequence). The ends were cut back, 3 bases at V and 0 bases at J, with 3 bases in the middle. This CDR3 spans 14 amino acids. The CDR3 spells CASSEASGANVLTF. The DNA for the CDR3 is TGCGCCAGCAGTGAAGCCTCTGGGGCCAACGTCCTGACTTTC.

The V call is TRBV2, the J call TRBJ1-1; the D is unclear. Trimming pared 6 bases from V and 0 bases from J, leaving 11 bases between. In germline, CDR1 is SNHLY, CDR2 FYNNEI. This CDR3 region has 14 residues. The CDR3 is CASRPSSMNTEAFF. In DNA, the CDR3 is TGTGCCAGCAGACCCTCCTCTATGAACACTGAAGCTTTCTTT.

The V gene is TRBV5-1, the J gene TRBJ1-5, with D possibly TRBD1 on 6 matching bases. Germline V gene data show CDR1 as SGHRS and CDR2 as YFSETQ. Trimming took 0 bases from V and 6 from J, leaving 10 bases between them. This CDR3 comprises 14 residues. Here the CDR3 reads CASSLERGSQPQHF. In nucleotides, the CDR3 is TGCGCCAGCAGCTTGGAGAGGGGGAGTCAGCCCCAGCATTTT.

V is TRBV18 and J is TRBJ1-1; D possibly corresponds to TRBD1 (5 bases). V was pared by 3 bases and J by 8 bases, with 19 bases between. CDR1 KGHSH and CDR2 LQKENI come from the germline V gene. The CDR3 sequence is 15 residues long. The CDR3 coding sequence is TGTGCCAGCTCACCGGCGGGGGGATTACACCCGGAAGCTTTCTTT. It yields the protein CASSPAGGLHPEAFF.

The V call is TRBV25-1, the J call TRBJ2-7; D remains unclear. The CDR3 length is 14 residues. The germline V and J ends were trimmed by 0 bases and 2 bases, with 8 bases remaining between them. CDR1 is MGHDK, CDR2 SYGVNS, per germline. The CDR3 bases are TGTGCCAGCAGTGAATACAGTTACACCTACGAGCAGTACTTC. This encodes CASSEYSYTYEQYF.

J is TRBJ1-2 and V is TRBV5-6; D perhaps matches TRBD1 (6 bases). The CDR3 loop spans 13 amino acids. CDR1 SGHDT and CDR2 YYEEEE come from the germline V gene. Trimming removed 0 bases at V and 7 bases at J, with 10 bases between. The DNA for the CDR3 is TGTGCCAGCAGCTTGGATGGGGGCCGTGGCTACACCTTC. Translated: CASSLDGGRGYTF.

J is TRBJ1-5 and V is TRBV19; D uncertain. Germline V lookup: CDR1 LNHDA, CDR2 SQIVND (reference sequence). Deletions cut 6 bases from V and 4 bases from J, with 10 bases between. CDR3 size: 13 residues. The CDR3 nucleotides read TGTGCCAGTAGCCTAACAGTAAATCAGCCCCAGCATTTT. The encoded protein is CASSLTVNQPQHF.

The V gene is TRBV6-6, the J gene TRBJ1-1; D might be TRBD1 (5 bases). CDR1 and CDR2 (germline): MNHNY, SVGAGI (reference sequence). Trimming shortened V by 5 bases and J by 5 bases, and 9 bases separated the two germline ends. The CDR3 is 12 amino acids. The CDR3 protein is CASSTRQTEAFF. CDR3 nucleotides: TGTGCCAGCAGTACTCGACAGACTGAAGCTTTCTTT.

The chain uses TRBV30 and TRBJ2-3, with 9 bases identical to TRBD2. Losses at the gene ends were 3 bases for V and 2 bases for J; bases not matched to a gene: 6. The germline V gene encodes CDR1 GTSNPN and CDR2 SVGIG (reference sequence). The CDR3 consists of 15 residues. Here the CDR3 DNA reads TGTGCCTGGAGCGCTCTAGCGGGGATCACAGATACGCAGTATTTT. It yields the protein CAWSALAGITDTQYF.

DNA of the CDR3: TGCGCCACCAGTCGGGACAGCCCCTTGGAGACCCAGTACTTC. Translation gives CATSRDSPLETQYF. This chain links TRBV5-1 with TRBJ2-5; 7 bases match TRBD1. This CDR3 has 14 residues. The V gene's germline CDR1 is SGHRS and CDR2 YFSETQ. Unmatched junction bases numbered 13, after V lost 9 bases and J lost 5 bases.

The V and J genes are TRBV10-1 and TRBJ1-2; possible D gene TRBD1, 6 bases. Germline V gene data show CDR1 as WNHNN and CDR2 as SYGVQD (reference sequence). This CDR3 contains 14 residues. V lost 6 bases and J 3 bases, leaving 14 bases between the germline ends. The CDR3 DNA sequence: TGCGCCAGCAGCAGACACAGGGAAGACTATGGCTACACCTTC. Translation: CASSRHREDYGYTF.